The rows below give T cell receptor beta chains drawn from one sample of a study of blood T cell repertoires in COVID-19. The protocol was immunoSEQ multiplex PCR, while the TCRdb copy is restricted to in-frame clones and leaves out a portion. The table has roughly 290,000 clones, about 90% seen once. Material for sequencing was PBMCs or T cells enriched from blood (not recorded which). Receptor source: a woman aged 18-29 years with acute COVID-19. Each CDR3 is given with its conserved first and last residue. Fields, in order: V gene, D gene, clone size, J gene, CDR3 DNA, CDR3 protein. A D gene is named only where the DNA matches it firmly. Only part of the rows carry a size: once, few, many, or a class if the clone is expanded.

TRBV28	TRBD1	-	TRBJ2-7	TGTGCCAGCAGTTTATTTACCGGGACAGGGCACTACGAGCAGTACTTC	CASSLFTGTGHYEQYF
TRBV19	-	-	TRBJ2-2	TGTGCCAGTAGTATGATCAGCGCGAACACCGGGGAGCTGTTTTTT	CASSMISANTGELFF
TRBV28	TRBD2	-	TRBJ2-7	TGTGCCAGCAGCCCATCTAGCGGGTACTACGAGCAGTACTTC	CASSPSSGYYEQYF
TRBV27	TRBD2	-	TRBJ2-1	TGTGCCAGCAGTTTATTTCGCGGGGGGGCCAATGAGCAGTTCTTC	CASSLFRGGANEQFF
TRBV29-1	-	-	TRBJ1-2	TGCAGCGTTGAAGCCCCGGACAGAAACTATGGCTACACCTTC	CSVEAPDRNYGYTF
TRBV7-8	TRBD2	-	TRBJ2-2	TGTGCCAGCGATAGACTGTCAGGCCGGGGGGCCGGGGAGCTGTTTTTT	CASDRLSGRGAGELFF
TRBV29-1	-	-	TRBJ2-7	TGCAGCGTTGAGGCAGTAAAGACCTACGAGCAGTACTTC	CSVEAVKTYEQYF
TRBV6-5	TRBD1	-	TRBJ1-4	TGTGCCAGCAGTTACATGGGGACAGATGAAAAACTGTTTTTT	CASSYMGTDEKLFF
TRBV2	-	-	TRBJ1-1	TGTGCCAGCAGTGAATACACCCAGGTGAACACTGAAGCTTTCTTT	CASSEYTQVNTEAFF
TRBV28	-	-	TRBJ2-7	TGTGCCAGCAGTTCCACCGGGACTCTCTACGAGCAGTACTTC	CASSSTGTLYEQYF
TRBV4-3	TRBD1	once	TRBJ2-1	TGCGCCAGCAGCCAGGGGACAGGGCTTTACAATGAGCAGTTCTTC	CASSQGTGLYNEQFF
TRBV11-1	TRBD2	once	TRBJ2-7	TGTGCCAGCAGCTTAGGTCACCTAGCGGGAGTCTACGAGCAGTACTTC	CASSLGHLAGVYEQYF
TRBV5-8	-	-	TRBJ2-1	TGTGCCAGCAGCTCTCGTGTAGCCGCCCCTTACAATGAGCAGTTCTTC	CASSSRVAAPYNEQFF
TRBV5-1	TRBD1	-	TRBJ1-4	TGCGCCAGCAGCAAATTTGACAGGGATACTGAAAAACTGTTTTTT	CASSKFDRDTEKLFF
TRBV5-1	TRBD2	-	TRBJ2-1	TGCGCCAGCAGCTCTCAACAGGGACTAGCGGGAGACCAGCAGTTCTTC	CASSSQQGLAGDQQFF
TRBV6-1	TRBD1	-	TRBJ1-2	TGTGCCAGCAGTGAAGCGCTTCAAGGGGGCCAGGGTGGCTACACCTTC	CASSEALQGGQGGYTF
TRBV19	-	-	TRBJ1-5	TGTGCCAGTAGCATAACAGGTAATCAGCCCCAGCATTTT	CASSITGNQPQHF
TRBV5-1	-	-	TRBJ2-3	TGCGCCAGCAGCTTGGACTCCGGGGGTACGCAGTATTTT	CASSLDSGGTQYF
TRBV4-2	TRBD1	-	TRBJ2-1	TGTGCCAGCAGCACCCAAACAGGGGTCAATGAGCAGTTCTTC	CASSTQTGVNEQFF
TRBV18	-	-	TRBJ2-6	TGTGCCAGCTCACCATACTCCCGGGACACTTTTCCAACTGGGGCCAACGTCCTGACTTTC	CASSPYSRDTFPTGANVLTF
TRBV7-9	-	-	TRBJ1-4	TGTGCCAGCAGCTTAGACGTGGGAGTTGAAAAACTGTTTTTT	CASSLDVGVEKLFF
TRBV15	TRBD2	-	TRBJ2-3	TGTGCCACCAGCAGAGCCCAGGGTAGCGGGCTTAGCACAGATACGCAGTATTTT	CATSRAQGSGLSTDTQYF
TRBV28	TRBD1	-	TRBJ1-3	TGTGCCAGCAGCCAACAACAGGGGGCCGCTGGAAACACCATATATTTT	CASSQQQGAAGNTIYF
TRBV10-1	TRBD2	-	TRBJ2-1	TGCGCCAGCAGCCTAGCGGGAGGGGCCTACAATGAGCAGTTCTTC	CASSLAGGAYNEQFF
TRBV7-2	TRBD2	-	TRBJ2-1	TGTGCCAGCAGCCCACTAGCGGGAGGGTACAATGAGCAGTTCTTC	CASSPLAGGYNEQFF
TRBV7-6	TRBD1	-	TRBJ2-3	TGTGCCAGCAGCTCGCAGGGGGAGATTAGCACAGATACGCAGTATTTT	CASSSQGEISTDTQYF
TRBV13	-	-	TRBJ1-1	TGTGCCAGCAGCACCCGACAGATCACTGAAGCTTTCTTT	CASSTRQITEAFF
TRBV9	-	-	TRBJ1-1	TGTGCCAGCAGCTCCAGGGGGAACACTGAAGCTTTCTTT	CASSSRGNTEAFF
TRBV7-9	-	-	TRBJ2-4	TGTGCCAGCAGCTTAGGGGCAGGGGGGTCTTTAGCCAAAAACATTCAGTACTTC	CASSLGAGGSLAKNIQYF
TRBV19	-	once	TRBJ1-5	TGTGCCAGTAGTATTCTGCCCCGGGGCAATCAGCCCCAGCATTTT	CASSILPRGNQPQHF
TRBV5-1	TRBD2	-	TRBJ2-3	TGCGCCAGCAGCTTGTTCAGGGAGGGAGATACGCAGTATTTT	CASSLFREGDTQYF
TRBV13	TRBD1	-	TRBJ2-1	TGTGCCAGCAGCTTAGGCCTGGCAGGGGGAATCAATGAGCAGTTCTTC	CASSLGLAGGINEQFF
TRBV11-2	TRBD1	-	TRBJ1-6	TGTGCCAGCAGCTCGAGACAGGGGGCTCTTTCACCCCTCCACTTT	CASSSRQGALSPLHF
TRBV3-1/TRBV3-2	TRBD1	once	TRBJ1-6	TGTGCCAGCAGCCTTCTAGGGGGCGGCAATTCACCCCTCCACTTT	CASSLLGGGNSPLHF
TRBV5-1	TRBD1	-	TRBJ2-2	TGCGCCAGCAGCGCTGCGGGACAGGGCGGCGGCGGGGAGCTGTTTTTT	CASSAAGQGGGGELFF
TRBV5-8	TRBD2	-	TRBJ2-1	TGTGCCAGCAGCTTGGGCCGGCGGGAGCGCCATCCGGGAAATGAGCAGTTCTTC	CASSLGRRERHPGNEQFF
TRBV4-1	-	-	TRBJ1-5	TGCGCCAGCAGCCAAGTGGGGACAACTTATAGCAATCAGCCCCAGCATTTT	CASSQVGTTYSNQPQHF
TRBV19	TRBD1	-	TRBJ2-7	TGTGCCAGTAGTATAGCTGGGACAGCCCCCTACGAGCAGTACTTC	CASSIAGTAPYEQYF
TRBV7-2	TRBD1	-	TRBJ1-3	TGTGCCAGCAGCTTAGGTGGACAGGGAGGCTCTGGAAACACCATATATTTT	CASSLGGQGGSGNTIYF
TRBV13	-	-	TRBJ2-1	TGTGCCAGCAGGATAGGGGAGGATGAGCAGTTCTTC	CASRIGEDEQFF
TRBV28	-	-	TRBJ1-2	TGTGCCAGTGGTGGGTCACGGCGGGGAAAACGTCGGGGCTACACCTTC	CASGGSRRGKRRGYTF
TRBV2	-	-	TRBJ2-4	TGTGCCAGCACCGAAGGTGTGGGACACGTTTTTAGCCCTTCCATTCAGTACTTC	CASTEGVGHVFSPSIQYF
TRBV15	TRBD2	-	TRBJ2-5	TGTGCCACCAGCGGGACTAGCGGCCAAGAGACCCAGTACTTC	CATSGTSGQETQYF
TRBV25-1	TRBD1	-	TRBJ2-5	TGTGCCAGCAGTGAATTGGGACAGGGGAGGTTAGGGGAGACCCAGTACTTC	CASSELGQGRLGETQYF
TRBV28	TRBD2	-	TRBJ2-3	TGTGCCAGCAGCAAACTAGCGGGAGTCTCGGGAGATACGCAGTATTTT	CASSKLAGVSGDTQYF
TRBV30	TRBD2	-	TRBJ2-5	TGTGCCTGGAGTGCGGGACTAGTCTTTCAAGAGACCCAGTACTTC	CAWSAGLVFQETQYF
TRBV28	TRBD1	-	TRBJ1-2	TGTGCCAGCAGTTTCGGGACAGTGCCCTTTAACTATGGCTACACCTTC	CASSFGTVPFNYGYTF
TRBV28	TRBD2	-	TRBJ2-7	TGTGCCAGCAGTGCTCCACGCACGGGACTAGCAACCGAGCAGTACTTC	CASSAPRTGLATEQYF
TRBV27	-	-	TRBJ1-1	TGTGCCAGCAGTTTCCAATCAGGGATTGACACTGAAGCTTTCTTT	CASSFQSGIDTEAFF
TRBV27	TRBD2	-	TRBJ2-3	TGTGCCAGCAGTTCAGACTCAATAGCCCCCGGGACTAGCGGGAACACAGATACGCAGTATTTT	CASSSDSIAPGTSGNTDTQYF
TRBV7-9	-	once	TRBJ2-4	TGTGCCAGCAGCTTAGGAGGGTTTCTGGACATTCAGTACTTC	CASSLGGFLDIQYF
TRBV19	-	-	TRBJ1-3	TGTGCCAGTAGTAGGGGAGATTCCGGAAACACCATATATTTT	CASSRGDSGNTIYF
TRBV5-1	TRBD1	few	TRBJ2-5	TGCGCCAGCAGCCAGGGACAGCTCCAAGAGACCCAGTACTTC	CASSQGQLQETQYF
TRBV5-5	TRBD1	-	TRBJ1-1	TGTGCCAGCAGCTACGGACAGGAGCTCACTGAAGCTTTCTTT	CASSYGQELTEAFF
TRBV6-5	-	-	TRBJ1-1	TGTGCCAGCAGTCGCGCGGGGAACACTGAAGCTTTCTTT	CASSRAGNTEAFF
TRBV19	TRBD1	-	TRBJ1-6	TGTGCCAGTCAGGGGGAGGATTCACCCCTCCACTTT	CASQGEDSPLHF
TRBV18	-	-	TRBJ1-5	TGTGCCAGCTCACCGACCCCTTTACAGAAACCACGGAATAGGAGCAATCAGCCCCAGCATTTT	CASSPTPLQKPRNRSNQPQHF